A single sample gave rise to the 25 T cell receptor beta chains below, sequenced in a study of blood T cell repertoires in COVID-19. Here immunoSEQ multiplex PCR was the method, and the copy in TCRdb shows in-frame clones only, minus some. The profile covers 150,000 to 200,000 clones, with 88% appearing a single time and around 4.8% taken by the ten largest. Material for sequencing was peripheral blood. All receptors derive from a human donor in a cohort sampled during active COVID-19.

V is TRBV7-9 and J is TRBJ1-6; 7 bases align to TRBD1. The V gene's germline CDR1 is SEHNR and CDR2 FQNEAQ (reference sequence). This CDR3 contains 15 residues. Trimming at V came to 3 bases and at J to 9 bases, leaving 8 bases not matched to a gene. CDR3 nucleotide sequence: TGTGCCAGCAGCTTTGACAGGGTGATAGGTTCACCCCTCCACTTT. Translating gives CASSFDRVIGSPLHF.

The chain's CDR3 is CASSSGPRGDDTQYF. In nucleotides, the CDR3 is TGTGCCAGCAGCTCCGGTCCTAGGGGTGACGATACGCAGTATTTT. The V and J genes are TRBV7-8 and TRBJ2-3; a weak D match, TRBD1 (5 bases). V lost 4 bases to trimming and J lost 6 bases, with 17 bases between them. The CDR3 has 15 amino acids. Germline assignment: CDR1 SGHVS and CDR2 FQNEAQ.

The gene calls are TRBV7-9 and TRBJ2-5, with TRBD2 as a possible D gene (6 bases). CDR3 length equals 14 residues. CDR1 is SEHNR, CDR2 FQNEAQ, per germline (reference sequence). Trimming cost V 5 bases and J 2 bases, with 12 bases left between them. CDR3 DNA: TGTGCCAGCAGCGGACTAATTAGTCAAGAGACCCAGTACTTC. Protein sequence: CASSGLISQETQYF.

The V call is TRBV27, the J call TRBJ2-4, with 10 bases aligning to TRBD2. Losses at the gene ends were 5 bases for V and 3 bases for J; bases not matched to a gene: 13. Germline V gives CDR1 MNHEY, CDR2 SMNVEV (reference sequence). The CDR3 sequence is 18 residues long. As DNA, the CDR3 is TGTGCCAGCAGTCCGCAAGCGGGAGGGGAAGTAGGCAAAAACATTCAGTACTTC. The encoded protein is CASSPQAGGEVGKNIQYF.

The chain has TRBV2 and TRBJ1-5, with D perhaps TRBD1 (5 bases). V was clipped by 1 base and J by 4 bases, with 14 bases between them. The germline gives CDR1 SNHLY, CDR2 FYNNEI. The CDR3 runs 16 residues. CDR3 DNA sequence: TGTGCCAGCAGTGAAGGCCAGGCAGGGTGGAATCAGCCCCAGCATTTT. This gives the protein CASSEGQAGWNQPQHF.

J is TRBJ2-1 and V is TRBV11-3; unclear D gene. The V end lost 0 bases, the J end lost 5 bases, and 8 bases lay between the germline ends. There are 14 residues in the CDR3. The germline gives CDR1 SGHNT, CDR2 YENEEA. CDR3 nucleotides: TGTGCCAGCAGCTTAGATGTAGGAGACAATGAGCAGTTCTTC. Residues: CASSLDVGDNEQFF.

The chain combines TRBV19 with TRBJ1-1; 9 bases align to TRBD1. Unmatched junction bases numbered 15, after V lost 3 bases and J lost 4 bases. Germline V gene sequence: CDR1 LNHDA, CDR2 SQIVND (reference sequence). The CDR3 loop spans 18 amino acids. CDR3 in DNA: TGTGCCAGTAGTATTTTCGTTAGGGACAGGGCCGAGGTCACTGAAGCTTTCTTT. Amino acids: CASSIFVRDRAEVTEAFF.

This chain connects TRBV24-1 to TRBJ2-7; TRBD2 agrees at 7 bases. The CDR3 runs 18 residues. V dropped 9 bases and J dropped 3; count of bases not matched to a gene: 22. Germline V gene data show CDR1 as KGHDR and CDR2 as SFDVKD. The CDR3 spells CATLTIPFENSGCYEQYF. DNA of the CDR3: TGTGCCACCCTCACAATACCGTTCGAAAATAGCGGGTGCTACGAGCAGTACTTC.

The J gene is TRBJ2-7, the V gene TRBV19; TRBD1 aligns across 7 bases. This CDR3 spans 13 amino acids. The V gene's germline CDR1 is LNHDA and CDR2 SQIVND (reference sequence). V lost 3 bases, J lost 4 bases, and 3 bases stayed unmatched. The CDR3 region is CASSMGRGYEQYF. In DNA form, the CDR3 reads TGTGCCAGTAGTATGGGCAGGGGGTACGAGCAGTACTTC. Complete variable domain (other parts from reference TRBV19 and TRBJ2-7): DGGITQSPKYLFRKEGQNVTLSCEQNLNHDAMYWYRQDPGQGLRLIYYSQIVNDFQKGDIAEGYSVSREKKESFPLTVTSAQKNPTAFYLCASSMGRGYEQYFGPGTRLTVT.

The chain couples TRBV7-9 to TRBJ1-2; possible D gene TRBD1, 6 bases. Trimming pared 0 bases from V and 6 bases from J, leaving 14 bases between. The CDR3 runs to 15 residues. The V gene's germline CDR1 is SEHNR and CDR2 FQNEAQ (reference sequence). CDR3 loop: CASSLARGGANGYTF. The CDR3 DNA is TGTGCCAGCAGCTTAGCGCGGGGGGGCGCGAATGGCTACACCTTC.

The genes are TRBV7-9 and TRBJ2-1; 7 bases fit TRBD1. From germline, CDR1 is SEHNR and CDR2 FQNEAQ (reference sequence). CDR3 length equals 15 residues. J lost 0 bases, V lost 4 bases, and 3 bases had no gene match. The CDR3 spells CASSSDRVSYNEQFF. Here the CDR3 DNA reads TGTGCCAGCAGCTCCGACAGGGTCTCCTACAATGAGCAGTTCTTC. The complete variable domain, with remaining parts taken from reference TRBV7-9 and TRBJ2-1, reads DTGVSQNPRHKITKRGQNVTFRCDPISEHNRLYWYRQTLGQGPEFLTYFQNEAQLEKSRLLSDRFSAERPKGSFSTLEIQRTEQGDSAMYLCASSSDRVSYNEQFFGPGTRLTVL.

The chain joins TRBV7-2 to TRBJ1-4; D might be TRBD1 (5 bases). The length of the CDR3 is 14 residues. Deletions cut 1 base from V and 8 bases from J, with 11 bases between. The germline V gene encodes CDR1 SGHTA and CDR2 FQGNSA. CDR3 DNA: TGTGCCAGCAGCTTAGGGCCAGGGAACGAAAAACTGTTTTTT. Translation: CASSLGPGNEKLFF.

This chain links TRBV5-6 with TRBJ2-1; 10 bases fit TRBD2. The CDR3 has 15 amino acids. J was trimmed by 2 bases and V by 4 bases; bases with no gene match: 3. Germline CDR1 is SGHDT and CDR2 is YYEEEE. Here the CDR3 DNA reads TGTGCCAGCAGCGACAGCGGGAGGGCCTACAATGAGCAGTTCTTC. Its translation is CASSDSGRAYNEQFF.

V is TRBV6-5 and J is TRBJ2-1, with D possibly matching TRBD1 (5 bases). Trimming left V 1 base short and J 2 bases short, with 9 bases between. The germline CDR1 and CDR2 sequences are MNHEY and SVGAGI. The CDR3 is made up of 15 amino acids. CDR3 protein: CASSYLTGPYNEQFF. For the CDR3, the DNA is TGTGCCAGCAGTTACTTAACAGGCCCCTACAATGAGCAGTTCTTC.

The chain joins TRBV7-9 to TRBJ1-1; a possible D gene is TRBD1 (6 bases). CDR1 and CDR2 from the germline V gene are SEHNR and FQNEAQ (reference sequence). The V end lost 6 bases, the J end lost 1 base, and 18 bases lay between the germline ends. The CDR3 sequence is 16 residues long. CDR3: CASRGFTGTTNTEAFF. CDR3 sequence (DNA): TGTGCCAGCAGGGGGTTTACCGGGACAACGAACACTGAAGCTTTCTTT.

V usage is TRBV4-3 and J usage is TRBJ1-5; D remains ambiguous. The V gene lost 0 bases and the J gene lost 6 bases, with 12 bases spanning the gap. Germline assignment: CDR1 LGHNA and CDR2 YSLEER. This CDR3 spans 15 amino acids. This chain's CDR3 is CASSQDGQTSQPQHF. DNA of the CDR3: TGCGCCAGCAGCCAAGACGGCCAGACATCTCAGCCCCAGCATTTT.

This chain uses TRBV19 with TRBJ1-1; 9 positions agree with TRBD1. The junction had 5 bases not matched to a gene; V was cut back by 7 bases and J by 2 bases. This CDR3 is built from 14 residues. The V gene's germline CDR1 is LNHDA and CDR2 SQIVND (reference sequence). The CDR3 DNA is TGTGCCAGTAACCCACAGGGGGCTAACACTGAAGCTTTCTTT. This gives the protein CASNPQGANTEAFF.

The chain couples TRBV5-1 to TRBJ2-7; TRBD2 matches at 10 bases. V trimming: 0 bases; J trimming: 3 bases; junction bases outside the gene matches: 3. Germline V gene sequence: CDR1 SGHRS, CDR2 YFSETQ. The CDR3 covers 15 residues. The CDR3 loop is CASSLGTSGIYEQYF. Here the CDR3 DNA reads TGCGCCAGCAGCTTGGGGACTAGCGGTATCTACGAGCAGTACTTC. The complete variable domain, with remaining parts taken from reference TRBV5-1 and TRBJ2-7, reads KAGVTQTPRYLIKTRGQQVTLSCSPISGHRSVSWYQQTPGQGLQFLFEYFSETQRNKGNFPGRFSGRQFSNSRSEMNVSTLELGDSALYLCASSLGTSGIYEQYFGPGTRLTVT.

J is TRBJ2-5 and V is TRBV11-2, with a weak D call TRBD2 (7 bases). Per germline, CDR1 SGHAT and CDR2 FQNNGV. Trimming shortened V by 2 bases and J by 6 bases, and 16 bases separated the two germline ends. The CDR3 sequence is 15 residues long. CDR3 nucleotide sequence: TGTGCCAGCAGCTTAAGGGGGGGACCAGGGCAGACCCAGTACTTC. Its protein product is CASSLRGGPGQTQYF.

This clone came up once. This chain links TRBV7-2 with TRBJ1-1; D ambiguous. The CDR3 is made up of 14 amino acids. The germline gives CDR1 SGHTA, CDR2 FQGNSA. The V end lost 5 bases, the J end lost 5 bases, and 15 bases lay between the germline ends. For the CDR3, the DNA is TGTGCCAGCAGCCTAACTCGGTACGGTACTGAAGCTTTCTTT. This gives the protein CASSLTRYGTEAFF.

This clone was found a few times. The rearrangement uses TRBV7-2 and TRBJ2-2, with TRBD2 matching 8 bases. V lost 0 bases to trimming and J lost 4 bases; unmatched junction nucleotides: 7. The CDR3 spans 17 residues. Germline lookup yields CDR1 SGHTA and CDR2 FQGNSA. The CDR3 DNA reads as TGTGCCAGCAGCTTAGCCCCGGGACTAGTGGGCACCGGGGAGCTGTTTTTT. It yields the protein CASSLAPGLVGTGELFF.

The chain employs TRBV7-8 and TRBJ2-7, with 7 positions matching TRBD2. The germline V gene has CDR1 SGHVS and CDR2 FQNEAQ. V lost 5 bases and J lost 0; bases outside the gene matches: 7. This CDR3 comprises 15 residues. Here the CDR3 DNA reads TGTGCCAGCAGCCCCAGGGAGGGCTCCTCCTACGAGCAGTACTTC. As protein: CASSPREGSSYEQYF.

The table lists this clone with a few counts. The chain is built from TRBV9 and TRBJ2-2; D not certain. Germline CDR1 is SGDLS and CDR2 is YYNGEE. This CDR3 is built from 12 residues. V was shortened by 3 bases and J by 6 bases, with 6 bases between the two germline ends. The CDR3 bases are TGTGCCAGCAGCGGCGGTTCCGGGGAGCTGTTTTTT. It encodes CASSGGSGELFF. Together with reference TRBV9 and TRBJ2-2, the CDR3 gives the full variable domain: DSGVTQTPKHLITATGQRVTLRCSPRSGDLSVYWYQQSLDQGLQFLIQYYNGEERAKGNILERFSAQQFPDLHSELNLSSLELGDSALYFCASSGGSGELFFGEGSRLTVL.

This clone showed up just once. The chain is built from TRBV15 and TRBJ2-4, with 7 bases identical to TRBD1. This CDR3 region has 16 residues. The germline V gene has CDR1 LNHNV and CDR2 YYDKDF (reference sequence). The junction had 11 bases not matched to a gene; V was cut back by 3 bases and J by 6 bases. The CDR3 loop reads CATSSPTGAHLNIQYF. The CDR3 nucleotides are TGTGCCACCAGCAGCCCTACAGGGGCCCATCTAAACATTCAGTACTTC.

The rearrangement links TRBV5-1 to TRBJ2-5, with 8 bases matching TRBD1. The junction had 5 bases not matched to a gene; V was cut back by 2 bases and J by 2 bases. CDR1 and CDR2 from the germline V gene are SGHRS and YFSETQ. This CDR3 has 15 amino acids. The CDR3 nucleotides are TGCGCCAGCAGCTTTGACAGGGGCTTACAAGAGACCCAGTACTTC. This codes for CASSFDRGLQETQYF. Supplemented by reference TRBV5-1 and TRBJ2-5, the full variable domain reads KAGVTQTPRYLIKTRGQQVTLSCSPISGHRSVSWYQQTPGQGLQFLFEYFSETQRNKGNFPGRFSGRQFSNSRSEMNVSTLELGDSALYLCASSFDRGLQETQYFGPGTRLLVL.